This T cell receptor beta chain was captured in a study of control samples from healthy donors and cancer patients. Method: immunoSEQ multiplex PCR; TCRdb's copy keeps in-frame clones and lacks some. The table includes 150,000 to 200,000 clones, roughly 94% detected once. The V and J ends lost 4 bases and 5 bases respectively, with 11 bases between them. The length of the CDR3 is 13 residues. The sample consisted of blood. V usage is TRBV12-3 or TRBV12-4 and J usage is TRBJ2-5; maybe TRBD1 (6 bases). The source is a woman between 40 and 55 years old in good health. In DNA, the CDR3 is TGTGCCAGCAGTTCAGGGGTCGGGGAGACCCAGTACTTC. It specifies CASSSGVGETQYF.